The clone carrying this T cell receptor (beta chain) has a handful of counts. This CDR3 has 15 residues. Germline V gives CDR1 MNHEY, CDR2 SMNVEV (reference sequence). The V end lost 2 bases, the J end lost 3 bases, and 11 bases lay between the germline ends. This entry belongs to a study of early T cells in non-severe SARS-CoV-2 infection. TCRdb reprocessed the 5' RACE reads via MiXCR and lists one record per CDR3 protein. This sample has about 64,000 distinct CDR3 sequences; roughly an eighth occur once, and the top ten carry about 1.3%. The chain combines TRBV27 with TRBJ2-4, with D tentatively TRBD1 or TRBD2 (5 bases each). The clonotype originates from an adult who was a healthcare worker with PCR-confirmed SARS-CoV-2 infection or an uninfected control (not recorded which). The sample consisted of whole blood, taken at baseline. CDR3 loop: CASSLRGAGKNIQYF. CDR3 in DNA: TGTGCCAGCAGTTTACGAGGGGCCGGCAAAAACATTCAGTACTTC.